The 16 T cell receptor beta chains below come from one sample, sequenced in a study of post-analysis software for immune sequencing data. These receptors' targets are unknown. Study results and caveats: Comparison of patients with controls showed four or five TRBV segments more frequent in patients, TRBV5-6, TRBV5-1 and TRBV20-1 among them.

Built from TCR beta cDNA, the libraries had unique molecular identifiers in them. Via MiXCR, TCRdb re-called the PCR reads, giving one row per CDR3 protein. The repertoire holds hundreds of thousands of distinct CDR3 sequences, with around 40% as singletons. Material for sequencing was blood. Every receptor here comes from a girl between 5 and 17 years old with multiple sclerosis.

The V gene is TRBV7-6, the J gene TRBJ2-1; 10 positions match TRBD1. CDR1 and CDR2 (germline): SGHVS, FNYEAQ. The CDR3 runs to 19 residues. Trimming at V came to 3 bases and at J to 3 bases, leaving 14 bases not matched to a gene. The CDR3 DNA reads as TGTGCCAGCAGCTTGGATCTACCGGGGACAGGGGCTTTCTACAATGAGCAGTTCTTC. Protein product: CASSLDLPGTGAFYNEQFF.

A few counts support this clonotype. This chain links TRBV6-6 with TRBJ2-7; 7 positions match TRBD1. This CDR3 has 13 amino acids. J lost 4 bases, V lost 4 bases, and 4 bases had no gene match. Germline V gene sequence: CDR1 MNHNY, CDR2 SVGAGI (reference sequence). CDR3 bases: TGTGCCAGCAGTTCTGACAGGGAATACGAGCAGTACTTC. This sequence encodes CASSSDREYEQYF.

A few counts support this clonotype. CDR3 DNA sequence: TGCAGTGCTTCCGGGACTAGCGGGAGGTACCAAGAGACCCAGTACTTC. As protein: CSASGTSGRYQETQYF. This chain uses TRBV20-1 with TRBJ2-5, with TRBD2 identical over 15 bases. This CDR3 is built from 16 residues. V was clipped by 5 bases and J by 0 bases; unmatched bases: 4. Germline CDR1 and CDR2: DFQATT and SNEGSKA (reference sequence).

The genes are TRBV6-5 and TRBJ1-1; D not certain. CDR1 is MNHEY and CDR2 is SVGAGI in the germline V gene. The CDR3 has 15 amino acids. V lost 6 bases, J lost 2 bases, and 16 bases lay in between. CDR3 nucleotide sequence: TGTGCCAGCAGGCACAACGATAGGAGTAACACTGAAGCTTTCTTT. This gives the protein CASRHNDRSNTEAFF.

This clonotype was seen a single time. This chain links TRBV7-3 with TRBJ2-5, with a tentative D call TRBD2 (5 bases). TRBJ2-7 matches the DNA end more closely, so the J call is doubtful. The germline V gene has CDR1 SGHTA and CDR2 FQGTGA. CDR3 length equals 14 residues. CDR3 in DNA: TGTGCCAGCAGCTTATCCCCTAGCAGTTACGAGCAGTACTTC. It encodes CASSLSPSSYEQYF.

The chain combines TRBV20-1 with TRBJ2-4; tentatively, D is TRBD2 (7 bases). The CDR3 is made up of 15 amino acids. Germline CDR1 is DFQATT and CDR2 is SNEGSKA (reference sequence). The V end was cut by 1 base, the J end by 3 bases, with 13 bases between. The CDR3 nucleotides are TGCAGTGCTAGAGCTGGGGGGGGCTTCAAAAACATTCAGTACTTC. Residues: CSARAGGGFKNIQYF.

The chain joins TRBV20-1 to TRBJ2-7; no clear D. Trimming pared 0 bases from V and 6 bases from J, leaving 18 bases between. Germline V gives CDR1 DFQATT, CDR2 SNEGSKA (reference sequence). CDR3 length: 15 residues. CDR3 loop: CSARDLRRTLREQYF. The DNA for the CDR3 is TGCAGTGCTAGAGATCTGCGCAGAACGCTACGCGAGCAGTACTTC.

This sequence joins TRBV10-3 and TRBJ2-3; D is unresolved. CDR3 length equals 14 residues. The V end was cut by 0 bases, the J end by 1 base, with 5 bases between. Germline-derived CDR1 and CDR2 are ENHRY and SYGVKD. CDR3 DNA sequence: TGTGCCATCAGTGAGTCTAGTGGCACAGATACGCAGTATTTT. Translated, it gives CAISESSGTDTQYF.

The chain is built from TRBV19 and TRBJ2-1; D possibly corresponds to TRBD2 (6 bases). Looked up from germline, CDR1 is LNHDA and CDR2 is SQIVND (reference sequence). Deletions cut 3 bases from V and 3 bases from J, with 9 bases between. The CDR3 runs to 14 residues. The CDR3 protein is CASSMAGNYNEQFF. The CDR3 DNA is TGTGCCAGTAGTATGGCGGGAAACTACAATGAGCAGTTCTTC. The full variable domain, in which reference TRBV19 and TRBJ2-1 provide the parts outside the CDR3, is DGGITQSPKYLFRKEGQNVTLSCEQNLNHDAMYWYRQDPGQGLRLIYYSQIVNDFQKGDIAEGYSVSREKKESFPLTVTSAQKNPTAFYLCASSMAGNYNEQFFGPGTRLTVL.

The chain carries TRBV9 and TRBJ2-3; a weak D match, TRBD2 (5 bases). The ends were cut back, 0 bases at V and 12 bases at J, with 11 bases in the middle. The CDR3 is 12 residues long. The germline V gene encodes CDR1 SGDLS and CDR2 YYNGEE. The CDR3 loop is CASSVEGLSQYF. The CDR3 DNA reads TGTGCCAGCAGCGTAGAAGGACTTTCTCAGTATTTT.

The rearrangement joins TRBV6-6 to TRBJ1-2, with TRBD1 as a possible D gene (5 bases). The CDR3 has 15 amino acids. The V end was cut by 2 bases, the J end by 4 bases, with 14 bases between. Germline V lookup: CDR1 MNHNY, CDR2 SVGAGI (reference sequence). The CDR3 here is CASSYGADTSYGYTF. The CDR3 region has the DNA TGTGCCAGCAGTTACGGGGCGGATACAAGCTATGGCTACACCTTC.

The chain couples TRBV27 to TRBJ2-5; the D is unclear. The J call is in doubt because the DNA end fits TRBJ2-7 better. The germline V gene encodes CDR1 MNHEY and CDR2 SMNVEV (reference sequence). This CDR3 is 12 amino acids long. The CDR3, as DNA: TGTGCCAGCAGCCACACCTCTAACGAGCAGTACTTC. It yields the protein CASSHTSNEQYF.

The gene calls are TRBV29-1 and TRBJ2-4, with TRBD2 as a possible D gene (6 bases). Trimming shortened V by 4 bases and J by 3 bases, and 13 bases separated the two germline ends. CDR3 length: 14 residues. Germline V gene data show CDR1 as SQVTM and CDR2 as ANQGSEA. The chain's CDR3 is CSVGGDRGKNIQYF. As DNA, the CDR3 is TGCAGCGTTGGGGGGGACCGGGGCAAAAACATTCAGTACTTC.

Points on this clonotype: At one of its ends the junction is not consistent with the germline gene, which may arise from a read error. The J gene is TRBJ2-3, the V gene TRBV7-9; no definite D call. This CDR3 comprises 18 residues. Germline V gene sequence: CDR1 SEHNR, CDR2 FQNEAQ (reference sequence). The CDR3 reads CTSSFKDPRPLSPDTQYF. The CDR3 coding sequence is TGTACCAGCAGCTTTAAGGACCCTCGGCCCTTGTCCCCAGATACGCAGTATTTT.

V usage is TRBV7-9 and J usage is TRBJ1-5; 9 positions agree with TRBD1. Germline assignment: CDR1 SEHNR and CDR2 FQNEAQ (reference sequence). Trimming at V came to 1 base and at J to 6 bases, leaving 4 bases not matched to a gene. This CDR3 comprises 15 residues. CDR3 bases: TGTGCCAGCAGCTTAGTAGGACAGGGGATTCAGCCCCAGCATTTT. Translated: CASSLVGQGIQPQHF.

V gene TRBV29-1 combines with J gene TRBJ1-2; 8 bases match TRBD1. V lost 6 bases, J lost 6 bases, and 9 bases stayed unmatched. Per the germline V gene, CDR1 is SQVTM and CDR2 is ANQGSEA. CDR3 size: 13 residues. CDR3 in DNA: TGCAGCGTCGGACCCGCAGGGGGCGATGGCTACACCTTC. This translates into CSVGPAGGDGYTF.